This T cell receptor beta chain is drawn from a study of blood T cell repertoires in COVID-19. Study context: Some COVID-19 samples were acute and others convalescent; all came from the United States, Italy and Spain.

In the study's own analysis: Scientists estimated how many nucleated cells there were by amplifying reference gene primers. Measured with immunoSEQ multiplex PCR; TCRdb has only the in-frame clones, and not every one. V and J calls and clone size are copied from that table; D and trimming were computed from the DNA. In the table there are tens of thousands of clones, about 80% of which are singletons. This CDR3 comprises 14 residues. Germline trimming cut 7 bases from V and 3 bases from J; bases unmatched to any gene: 6. Germline assignment: CDR1 MNHEY and CDR2 SVGAGI. This clonotype was obtained from a human donor in a cohort sampled during active COVID-19. The V call is TRBV6-5, the J call TRBJ2-3; TRBD1 matches 8 bases. Specimen: peripheral blood. In DNA, the CDR3 is TGTGCCAGCACCCGGACAGGGCGTACAGATACGCAGTATTTT. As protein: CASTRTGRTDTQYF.